This T cell receptor beta chain was recorded in a study of long-term antiretroviral therapy in people with HIV. With 4 bases removed from V and 3 bases from J, the gap between germline ends came to 12 bases. CDR3 length: 14 amino acids. Germline CDR1 SGHVS, CDR2 FNYEAQ. The libraries were made with immunoSEQ v3.0 at survey level. Profiled with immunoSEQ multiplex PCR; TCRdb holds only in-frame clones, not every one. This table has around 20,000 clones, about 86% appearing once. This material consisted of unsorted PBMCs, taken 0.1 years before starting antiretroviral therapy. J is TRBJ1-2 and V is TRBV7-6; possibly TRBD1 for D (5 bases). The sequence was obtained from a man aged 40-49 years with HIV. This CDR3 reads CASSSRDGYYGYTF. The CDR3 bases are TGTGCCAGCAGCTCCCGGGACGGCTACTATGGCTACACCTTC. The complete variable domain, with remaining parts taken from reference TRBV7-6 and TRBJ1-2, reads GAGVSQSPRYKVTKRGQDVALRCDPISGHVSLYWYRQALGQGPEFLTYFNYEAQQDKSGLPNDRFSAERPEGSISTLTIQRTEQRDSAMYRCASSSRDGYYGYTFGSGTRLTVV.